This T cell receptor beta chain was observed in a study of blood T cell repertoires in COVID-19. As for the study in general: Acute and convalescent COVID-19 samples came from the United States, Italy and Spain. The cDNA or gDNA used as material had been derived from T cells, B-cell-depleted T cells, or PBMCs.

The CDR3 consists of 14 residues. Trimming took 2 bases from V and 5 from J; bases not matched to a gene: 4. Germline V gene lookup returns CDR1 KGHSH and CDR2 LQKENI. As processed by the authors: Amplification of reference gene primers provided the estimated nucleated cell counts. Here immunoSEQ multiplex PCR was the method, and the copy in TCRdb shows in-frame clones only, minus some. The V and J calls and the clone size are those of that table, but D and trimming were determined from the DNA. The data hold roughly 100,000 clones, with roughly 91% observed a single time. The chain recombines TRBV18 with TRBJ2-5; TRBD1 agrees at 8 bases. The source material was peripheral blood. The receptor was derived from a human donor in a cohort sampled during active COVID-19. The DNA for the CDR3 is TGTGCCAGCTCACCATCGGACAGGGCGGAGACCCAGTACTTC. Translating gives CASSPSDRAETQYF.